These 17 T cell receptor beta chains came from one sample sequenced in a study of identifying expanded T cells in peripheral blood. Profiled with immunoSEQ multiplex PCR; TCRdb holds only in-frame clones, not every one. The sample yields about 130,000 clones, 65% to 90% seen once. Specimen: blood. Source of these receptors: a person aged 18 to 75 in good health.

The table lists this clone with a count of one. The CDR3 DNA follows: TGTGCCAGCGGAAACTCTGGAAACACCATATATTTT. This codes for CASGNSGNTIYF. This chain connects TRBV7-6 to TRBJ1-3; no clear D. CDR1 is SGHVS, CDR2 FNYEAQ, per germline. Trimming pared 8 bases from V and 0 bases from J, leaving 5 bases between. The CDR3 totals 12 residues. Full variable domain (outside the CDR3, taken from reference TRBV7-6 and TRBJ1-3): GAGVSQSPRYKVTKRGQDVALRCDPISGHVSLYWYRQALGQGPEFLTYFNYEAQQDKSGLPNDRFSAERPEGSISTLTIQRTEQRDSAMYRCASGNSGNTIYFGEGSWLTVV.

This sequence joins TRBV11-1 and TRBJ2-2, with 8 positions matching TRBD1. CDR3 size: 15 residues. V was pared by 5 bases and J by 3 bases, with 5 bases of the junction left unmatched. CDR1 is SGHAT and CDR2 is FQDESV in the germline V gene (reference sequence). The CDR3 DNA reads as TGTGCCAGCAGCGACGACAGGGGAGACACCGGGGAGCTGTTTTTT. It is translated as CASSDDRGDTGELFF.

The rearrangement uses TRBV9 and TRBJ2-7; either TRBD1 or TRBD2 may fit D (6 bases each). Trimming shortened V by 0 bases and J by 6 bases, and 13 bases separated the two germline ends. This CDR3 is built from 14 residues. CDR1 and CDR2 from the germline V gene are SGDLS and YYNGEE. This CDR3 is CASSVEGGPGEQYF. CDR3 DNA sequence: TGTGCCAGCAGCGTAGAGGGGGGACCGGGCGAGCAGTACTTC.

This chain uses TRBV4-2 with TRBJ1-1; D not certain. Germline CDR1 and CDR2: LGHNA and YNFKEQ. CDR3 length: 15 amino acids. V dropped 4 bases and J dropped 3 bases, with 15 bases sitting between them. The CDR3: CASSPRAAGYTEAFF. CDR3 nucleotide sequence: TGTGCCAGCAGCCCGAGGGCCGCGGGGTACACTGAAGCTTTCTTT.

The rearrangement links TRBV5-4 to TRBJ2-2; D might be TRBD2 (6 bases). With 0 bases removed from V and 2 bases from J, the gap between germline ends came to 11 bases. Germline V gives CDR1 SGHNT, CDR2 YYREEE (reference sequence). CDR3 length: 16 amino acids. DNA for the CDR3: TGTGCCAGCAGCTTGGAGGCGGGGTTTAACACCGGGGAGCTGTTTTTT. It yields the protein CASSLEAGFNTGELFF. The entire variable domain, with the rest obtained from reference TRBV5-4 and TRBJ2-2, is as follows: ETGVTQSPTHLIKTRGQQVTLRCSSQSGHNTVSWYQQALGQGPQFIFQYYREEENGRGNFPPRFSGLQFPNYSSELNVNALELDDSALYLCASSLEAGFNTGELFFGEGSRLTVL.

The chain recombines TRBV7-9 with TRBJ1-5; TRBD1 agrees at 7 bases. V was pared by 5 bases and J by 7 bases, with 5 bases of the junction left unmatched. CDR1 and CDR2 (germline): SEHNR, FQNEAQ (reference sequence). The CDR3 spans 13 residues. CDR3 DNA: TGTGCCAGCAGCGCAACAGGGGAGCAGCCCCAGCATTTT. Translated, it gives CASSATGEQPQHF.

This chain joins TRBV5-4 and TRBJ2-7; weak D call: TRBD2 (5 bases). Germline CDR1 reads SGHNT; CDR2 reads YYREEE (reference sequence). The CDR3 is 11 residues long. The ends were cut back, 4 bases at V and 3 bases at J, with 5 bases in the middle. The DNA for the CDR3 is TGTGCCAGCAGCGCGGGCTACGAGCAGTACTTC. Its translation: CASSAGYEQYF.

This clone was recorded only once. The V and J genes are TRBV5-4 and TRBJ2-1; 12 nucleotides match TRBD2. V lost 0 bases to trimming and J lost 8 bases; unmatched junction nucleotides: 6. Looked up from germline, CDR1 is SGHNT and CDR2 is YYREEE (reference sequence). The CDR3 sequence is 16 residues long. DNA of the CDR3: TGTGCCAGCAGCTTGGCCGGGCTAGCGGGGGGGTATGAGCAGTTCTTC. Its protein is CASSLAGLAGGYEQFF.

In this sample, this clone turned up once. V is TRBV2 and J is TRBJ2-4, with TRBD2 matching over 11 bases. The junction had 8 bases not matched to a gene; V was cut back by 6 bases and J by 7 bases. The CDR3 has 15 residues. Germline V gene data show CDR1 as SNHLY and CDR2 as FYNNEI. The CDR3 protein is CASSLTSGALNIQYF. In DNA, the CDR3 is TGTGCCAGCAGCCTGACTAGCGGGGCCCTGAACATTCAGTACTTC.

The chain employs TRBV2 and TRBJ2-7; the D gene is possibly TRBD1 (5 bases). Germline V gene data show CDR1 as SNHLY and CDR2 as FYNNEI. Trimming shortened V by 4 bases and J by 3 bases, and 10 bases separated the two germline ends. The CDR3 is made up of 13 amino acids. The CDR3 loop is CASSAQVLYEQYF. CDR3 nucleotides: TGTGCCAGCAGTGCACAGGTCCTCTACGAGCAGTACTTC.

For the CDR3, the DNA is TGTGCCATCAGTGAGTCGGGGTCGACTAGCGGAAGCTCCTACGAGCAGTACTTC. This translates into CAISESGSTSGSSYEQYF. The chain combines TRBV10-3 with TRBJ2-7; 9 bases fit TRBD2. The germline CDR1 and CDR2 sequences are ENHRY and SYGVKD. V gave up 0 bases and J gave up 0 bases; unmatched junction bases: 9. The CDR3 loop spans 18 amino acids.

V and J are TRBV2 and TRBJ2-5; D unresolved. Germline V gene sequence: CDR1 SNHLY, CDR2 FYNNEI. The V and J ends lost 5 bases and 5 bases respectively, with 6 bases between them. The CDR3 is made up of 11 amino acids. As DNA, the CDR3 is TGTGCCAGCAGTAGACTGGAGACCCAGTACTTC. Encoded protein: CASSRLETQYF. The full variable domain, its missing parts supplied by reference TRBV2 and TRBJ2-5, is EPEVTQTPSHQVTQMGQEVILRCVPISNHLYFYWYRQILGQKVEFLVSFYNNEISEKSEIFDDQFSVERPDGSNFTLKIRSTKLEDSAMYFCASSRLETQYFGPGTRLLVL.

The V and J genes are TRBV10-3 and TRBJ2-1; 8 bases map to TRBD2. CDR3 size: 13 residues. Germline lookup yields CDR1 ENHRY and CDR2 SYGVKD. J lost 4 bases, V lost 8 bases, and 4 bases had no gene match. CDR3 in DNA: TGTGCCATCCGAGCGGGAGTGTACAATGAGCAGTTCTTC. Encoded protein: CAIRAGVYNEQFF.

This chain joins TRBV6-6 and TRBJ2-5, with TRBD1 as a possible D gene (6 bases). Germline V gene data show CDR1 as MNHNY and CDR2 as SVGAGI (reference sequence). The V end lost 0 bases, the J end lost 5 bases, and 10 bases lay between the germline ends. This CDR3 contains 14 residues. CDR3 sequence: CASSYSGAEETQYF. The CDR3 DNA sequence: TGTGCCAGCAGTTACTCGGGGGCGGAGGAGACCCAGTACTTC.

A single count supports this clone. The V call is TRBV27, the J call TRBJ1-1; 7 nucleotides line up with TRBD1. There are 17 residues in the CDR3. CDR1 is MNHEY, CDR2 SMNVEV, per germline (reference sequence). Trimming cost V 2 bases and J 1 base; bases outside gene matches: 10. The CDR3 spells CASSLNRGWDSNTEAFF. CDR3 bases: TGTGCCAGCAGTTTAAACAGGGGTTGGGATTCGAACACTGAAGCTTTCTTT.

The V and J genes are TRBV21-1 and TRBJ2-3; TRBD1, the table's D call, lacks a check against the DNA. TRBV21-1 is designated a pseudogene. The CDR3 sequence is 21 residues long. The DNA of the CDR3 is TGTGCCAGCAGCTCGACTGACAGGGGGGTAGCGGTAATGTCTAGCACAGATACGCAGTATTTT. Protein product: CASSSTDRGVAVMSSTDTQYF.

This chain connects TRBV6-1 to TRBJ1-1; a possible D gene is TRBD1 (6 bases). Trimming cost V 5 bases and J 7 bases, with 20 bases left between them. The germline gives CDR1 MNHNS, CDR2 SASEGT. The CDR3 runs 15 residues. CDR3 residues: CASSPSGGGGGEAFF. As DNA, the CDR3 is TGTGCCAGCAGTCCCTCGGGAGGGGGGGGAGGTGAAGCTTTCTTT.